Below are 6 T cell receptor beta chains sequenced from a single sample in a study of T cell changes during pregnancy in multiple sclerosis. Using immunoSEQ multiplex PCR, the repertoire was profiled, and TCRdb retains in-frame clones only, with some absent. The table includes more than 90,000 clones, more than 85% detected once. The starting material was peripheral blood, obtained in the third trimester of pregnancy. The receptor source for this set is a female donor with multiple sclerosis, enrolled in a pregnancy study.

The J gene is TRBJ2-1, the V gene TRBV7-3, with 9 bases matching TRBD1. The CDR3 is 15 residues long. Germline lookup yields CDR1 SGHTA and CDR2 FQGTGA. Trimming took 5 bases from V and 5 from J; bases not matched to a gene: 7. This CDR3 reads CASSPHRGLNNEQFF. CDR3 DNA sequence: TGTGCCAGCAGCCCCCACAGGGGGCTAAACAATGAGCAGTTCTTC.

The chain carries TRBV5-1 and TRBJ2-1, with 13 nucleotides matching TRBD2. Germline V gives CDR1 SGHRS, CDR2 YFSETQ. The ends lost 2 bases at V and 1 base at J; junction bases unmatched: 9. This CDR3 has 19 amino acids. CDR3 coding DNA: TGCGCCAGCAGCTTTACCGGGACTAGCGGGATGATTTCCTACAATGAGCAGTTCTTC. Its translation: CASSFTGTSGMISYNEQFF. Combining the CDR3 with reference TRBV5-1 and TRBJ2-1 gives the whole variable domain KAGVTQTPRYLIKTRGQQVTLSCSPISGHRSVSWYQQTPGQGLQFLFEYFSETQRNKGNFPGRFSGRQFSNSRSEMNVSTLELGDSALYLCASSFTGTSGMISYNEQFFGPGTRLTVL.

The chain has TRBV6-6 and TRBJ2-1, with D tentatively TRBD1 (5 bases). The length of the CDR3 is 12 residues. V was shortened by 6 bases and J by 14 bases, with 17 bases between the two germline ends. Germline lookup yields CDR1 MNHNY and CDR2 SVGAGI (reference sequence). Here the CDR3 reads CASSPDSLGEFF. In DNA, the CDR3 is TGTGCCAGCAGCCCCGACTCTCTAGGGGAGTTCTTC.

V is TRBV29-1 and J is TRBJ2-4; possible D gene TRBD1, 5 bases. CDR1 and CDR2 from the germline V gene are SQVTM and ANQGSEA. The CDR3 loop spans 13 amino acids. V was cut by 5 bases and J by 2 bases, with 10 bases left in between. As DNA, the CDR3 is TGCAGCGTTCGGACATCTACCAAAAACATTCAGTACTTC. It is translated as CSVRTSTKNIQYF.

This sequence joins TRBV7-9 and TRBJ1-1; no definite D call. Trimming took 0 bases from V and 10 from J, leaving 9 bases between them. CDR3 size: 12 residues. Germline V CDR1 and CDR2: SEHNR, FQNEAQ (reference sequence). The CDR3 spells CASSLAHAGAFF. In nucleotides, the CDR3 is TGTGCCAGCAGCTTAGCACATGCGGGAGCTTTCTTT.

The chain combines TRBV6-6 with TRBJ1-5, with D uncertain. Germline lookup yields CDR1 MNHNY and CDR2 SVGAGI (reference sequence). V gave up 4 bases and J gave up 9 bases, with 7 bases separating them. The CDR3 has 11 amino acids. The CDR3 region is CASSSPGPQHF. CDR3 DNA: TGTGCCAGCAGTTCTCCAGGGCCCCAGCATTTT.